A selection of T cell receptor beta chains follows, all from one sample in a study of T-cell reconstitution after alpha-beta-depleted transplantation in children. TCRdb analysed the PCR reads with MiXCR anew, one entry per CDR3 protein. Of about 240,000 distinct CDR3 sequences in the sample, around 12% were seen once. The source material was PBMCs from the stem cell graft donor, sampled from the stem cell graft. Source of these receptors: a human donor who donated a stem cell graft to a child with acute lymphoblastic leukemia. Each CDR3 is given with its conserved first and last residue. Clone size is shown for a subset of rows, as once, few, many or a class of expanded clone.

size: few
V: TRBV12-3/TRBV12-4
J: TRBJ2-7
CDR3: CASNDRGYEQYF

size: NA
V: TRBV10-3
J: TRBJ2-2
CDR3: CAIRRTDANTGELFF

size: few
V: TRBV7-8
J: TRBJ2-1
CDR3: CASSVSRGDNEQFF

size: many
V: TRBV16
J: TRBJ1-1
CDR3: CASSLRGGGMNTEAFF

size: NA
V: TRBV7-2
J: TRBJ2-7
CDR3: CASSLAGAGGLPHEQYF

size: many
V: TRBV30
J: TRBJ1-6
CDR3: CAWNRGFDSPLHF

size: many
V: TRBV20-1
J: TRBJ2-5
CDR3: CSARVRTKGETQYF

size: many
V: TRBV4-3
J: TRBJ2-3
CDR3: CASSQAPGTSGTSTDTQYF

size: many
V: TRBV7-9
J: TRBJ2-3
CDR3: CASSYHSGASLQDTQYF

size: few
V: TRBV18
J: TRBJ1-1
CDR3: CASSQSGSSEAFF

size: many
V: TRBV5-5
J: TRBJ2-7
CDR3: CASRSTGGQISYEQYF

size: many
V: TRBV5-1
J: TRBJ1-2
CDR3: CASSPAGDLSGYTF

size: many
V: TRBV27
J: TRBJ1-2
CDR3: CASSSQGGGYTF

size: many
V: TRBV18
J: TRBJ1-1
CDR3: CASSVAANTEAFF

size: NA
V: TRBV30
J: TRBJ1-1
CDR3: CAWTDMSLNTEAFF

size: medium-sized
V: TRBV5-1
J: TRBJ1-1
CDR3: CASSLGGNTEAFF

size: many
V: TRBV7-9
J: TRBJ2-1
CDR3: CASSLRISGSKDEQFF

size: many
V: TRBV7-2
J: TRBJ2-3
CDR3: CASSSEGQGTQYF

size: NA
V: TRBV15
J: TRBJ1-1
CDR3: CATQGLNTEAFF

size: many
V: TRBV28
J: TRBJ1-1
CDR3: CASRARDRPNTEAFF

size: few
V: TRBV28
J: TRBJ2-4
CDR3: CASSHGRQNPELVQYF

size: many
V: TRBV29-1
J: TRBJ1-5
CDR3: CSVGSGTGIQPQHF

size: many
V: TRBV12-3/TRBV12-4
J: TRBJ2-1
CDR3: CASSYGGNEQFF

size: many
V: TRBV12-3/TRBV12-4
J: TRBJ2-7
CDR3: CASSAPSGRTYEQYF

size: many
V: TRBV5-1
J: TRBJ2-2
CDR3: CASSYSTGKGANTGELFF

size: many
V: TRBV3-1
J: TRBJ2-7
CDR3: CASSQGTGGEFEQYF

size: few
V: TRBV27
J: TRBJ1-2
CDR3: CASSPRTGSWGYTF

size: NA
V: TRBV4-2
J: TRBJ1-4
CDR3: CASSQVGAEKLFF

size: few
V: TRBV5-1
J: TRBJ2-1
CDR3: CASSLGEISYNEQFF

size: many
V: TRBV7-8
J: TRBJ2-1
CDR3: CASSPHNEQFF

size: many
V: TRBV4-2
J: TRBJ2-7
CDR3: CASSQDYGSSYEQYF

size: NA
V: TRBV5-5
J: TRBJ2-7
CDR3: CASSLGRDYFYEQYF

size: many
V: TRBV11-1
J: TRBJ1-5
CDR3: CASSHGTGDNQPQHF

size: many
V: TRBV12-3/TRBV12-4
J: TRBJ1-4
CDR3: CASTLRQESGKLFF

size: NA
V: TRBV30
J: TRBJ2-3
CDR3: CAWSVNPPDTQYF

size: few
V: TRBV7-9
J: TRBJ2-7
CDR3: CASSAPGTAFYEQYF

size: NA
V: TRBV7-9
J: TRBJ2-1
CDR3: CASVNGGNEQFF

size: NA
V: TRBV5-4
J: TRBJ2-7
CDR3: CASSSSGHISYEQYF

size: many
V: TRBV4-2
J: TRBJ2-1
CDR3: CASSQDGSGRGTNEQFF

size: many
V: TRBV12-3/TRBV12-4
J: TRBJ1-3
CDR3: CASSLNRGLGVSGNTIYF

size: many
V: TRBV15
J: TRBJ2-1
CDR3: CATAGTSGSNEQFF

size: many
V: TRBV11-2
J: TRBJ2-7
CDR3: CASSLGLRAGGYYEQYF

size: many
V: TRBV3-1
J: TRBJ1-2
CDR3: CASSQTYYYGYTF

size: many
V: TRBV24-1
J: TRBJ2-5
CDR3: CATSDRTGGFLETQYF